This T cell receptor (beta chain) appears in the sequencing data of a study of human T cells and chemical hapten exposure. One entry per CDR3 protein results from TCRdb running MiXCR on the RACE reads. The table includes approximately 92,000 distinct CDR3 sequences, over 9.5% detected once. This clonotype appeared a few times. Time point noted: patch test 2, 6 weeks after DPC sensitization. Documented treatment: therapeutic diphenylcyclopropenone sensitization with weekly scalp DPC. The clonotype was recovered from a woman aged 40 to 55 with alopecia areata. Some clones in this sample may be carry-over from other donors' samples. This sample comprised whole blood, obtained in connection with sensitization to the hapten diphenylcyclopropenone (DPC).

The CDR3 bases are TGCAGTGCTTGTGACCCTAGCAATGGAGATACGCAGTATTTT. This translates into CSACDPSNGDTQYF. J is TRBJ2-3 and V is TRBV20-1, with D perhaps matching TRBD2 (5 bases). Per germline, CDR1 DFQATT and CDR2 SNEGSKA (reference sequence). The CDR3 has 14 amino acids. V dropped 5 bases and J dropped 5 bases, with 17 bases sitting between them.